The clone carrying this T cell receptor (beta chain) was picked up many times. V gave up 5 bases and J gave up 0 bases, with 11 bases separating them. CDR1 is MNHEY, CDR2 SVGEGT, per germline. The CDR3 totals 15 residues. This entry comes from a study of T cells in Graves' hyperthyroidism and ophthalmopathy. Study information: Peripheral blood was drawn at first diagnosis, prior to all treatment.

Under 3 months was the duration of disease in ophthalmopathy patients, who also had a Clinical Activity Score of at least 3 and a NOSPECS grade of at least 4. On the basis of clinical symptoms, serum thyroxine and TRAb, thyroid ultrasound and orbital computed tomography, diagnoses were made. Cells are PBMCs isolated from more than 8.5 ml of fresh blood. Template material for amplifying TCR beta CDR3 regions consisted of RNA transcripts. Primed by the HTBI set, a first-round RT-PCR was run on the TCR CDR3. Each CDR3 protein is one row after TCRdb ran MiXCR on the multiplex PCR reads. The table lists 450,000 to 550,000 distinct CDR3 sequences, around a quarter of them singletons, with 11% in the top ten.

The origin of this receptor is a woman aged 25 to 39 with Graves' ophthalmopathy. V gene TRBV6-2 or TRBV6-3 combines with J gene TRBJ1-5; D gene unclear. Input material: blood. CDR3 in amino acids: CASSPDGLSNQPQHF. The CDR3 DNA reads TGTGCCAGCAGTCCGGACGGACTTAGCAATCAGCCCCAGCATTTT.